This entry is about one T cell receptor beta chain. This specimen comes from a study of blood T cell repertoires in COVID-19. For the study at large: From T cells, B-cell-depleted T cells, or PBMCs came the material, which was cDNA or gDNA.

Repertoires were generated with immunoSEQ multiplex PCR, while TCRdb's copy carries only in-frame clones and drops some. The sample records some 170,000 clones, more than 65% being singletons. The V gene lost 6 bases and the J gene lost 0 bases, with 24 bases spanning the gap. The V gene's germline CDR1 is SEHNR and CDR2 FQNEAQ (reference sequence). CDR3 length: 19 residues. Living in 24 US areas, the participants were between 18 and 89 years of age. What the recovered Cohort 3 donors had was two negative PCRs, clearance, or symptom resolution. This receptor was obtained from a man in his forties or fifties who had recovered from COVID-19. The chain couples TRBV7-9 to TRBJ1-5; D might be TRBD1 (5 bases). Material for sequencing was PBMCs or T cells enriched from blood (not recorded which). DNA of the CDR3: TGTGCCAGCAGTTATACCGCGCGAAGACAGACGTATAGCAATCAGCCCCAGCATTTT. This translates into CASSYTARRQTYSNQPQHF.